Described below is a single T cell receptor (beta chain) sequence and its context. The CDR3 has 15 amino acids. Trimming left V 5 bases short and J 1 base short, with 14 bases between. CDR1 is SGHTA and CDR2 is FQGTGA in the germline V gene. The data belong to a study of blood T cells in healthy people across ages. Next came a second PCR, run for 7 to 11 cycles, which used a sample-barcoded 5' primer along with a J-beta primer mix. TCRdb passed the 5' RACE reads through MiXCR, listing each CDR3 protein once. The repertoire includes approximately 800,000 distinct CDR3 sequences, roughly 50% of them detected once, and approximately 40% sits in the top ten.

The sequenced sample consisted of blood. This chain links TRBV7-3 with TRBJ2-5; tentatively, D is TRBD1 (5 bases). This clonotype originated in a man aged 80 or over in good health. The CDR3 nucleotides are TGTGCCAGCAGCACCTTAGGGGCCCCCCAAGAGACCCAGTACTTC. Amino acid sequence: CASSTLGAPQETQYF.